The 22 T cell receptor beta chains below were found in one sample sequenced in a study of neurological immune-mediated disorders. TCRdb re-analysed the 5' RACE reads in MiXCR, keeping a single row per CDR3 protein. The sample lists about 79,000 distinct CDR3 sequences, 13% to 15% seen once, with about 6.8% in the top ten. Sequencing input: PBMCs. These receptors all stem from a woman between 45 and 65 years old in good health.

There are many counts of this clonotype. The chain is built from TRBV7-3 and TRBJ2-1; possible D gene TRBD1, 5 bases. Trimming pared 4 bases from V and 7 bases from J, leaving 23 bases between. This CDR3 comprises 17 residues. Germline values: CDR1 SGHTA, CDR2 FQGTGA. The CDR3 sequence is CASSSRPLSAGWNEQFF. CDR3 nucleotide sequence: TGTGCCAGCAGCTCCCGCCCTTTGAGTGCAGGGTGGAATGAGCAGTTCTTC. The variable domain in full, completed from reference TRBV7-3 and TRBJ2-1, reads GAGVSQTPSNKVTEKGKYVELRCDPISGHTALYWYRQSLGQGPEFLIYFQGTGAADDSGLPNDRFFAVRPEGSVSTLKIQRTERGDSAVYLCASSSRPLSAGWNEQFFGPGTRLTVL.

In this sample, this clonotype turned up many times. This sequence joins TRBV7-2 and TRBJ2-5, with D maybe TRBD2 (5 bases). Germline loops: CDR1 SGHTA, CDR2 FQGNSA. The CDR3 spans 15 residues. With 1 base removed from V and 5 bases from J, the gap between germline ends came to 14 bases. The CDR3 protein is CASSLVPGTLETQYF. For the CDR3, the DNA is TGTGCCAGCAGCTTAGTCCCGGGAACTTTGGAGACCCAGTACTTC.

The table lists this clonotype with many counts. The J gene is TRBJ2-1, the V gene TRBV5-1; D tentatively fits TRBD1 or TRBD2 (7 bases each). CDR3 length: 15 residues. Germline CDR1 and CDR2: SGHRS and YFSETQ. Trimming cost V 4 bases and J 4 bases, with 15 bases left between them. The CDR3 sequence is CASSRGDSLYNEQFF. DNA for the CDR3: TGCGCCAGCAGCCGGGGGGACAGCCTTTACAATGAGCAGTTCTTC.

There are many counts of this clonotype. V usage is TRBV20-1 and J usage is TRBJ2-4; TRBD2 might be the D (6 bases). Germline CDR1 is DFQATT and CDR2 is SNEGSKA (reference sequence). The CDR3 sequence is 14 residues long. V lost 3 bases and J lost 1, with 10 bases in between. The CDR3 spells CSASGSSAKNIQYF. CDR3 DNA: TGCAGTGCTAGCGGGAGTTCGGCCAAAAACATTCAGTACTTC.

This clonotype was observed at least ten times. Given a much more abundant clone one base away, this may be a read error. The chain's CDR3 is CASSFSGANVLTF. CDR3 DNA: TGCGCCAGCAGCTTCTCTGGGGCCAACGTCCTGACTTTC. The V gene is TRBV5-1, the J gene TRBJ2-6, with D hard to call. CDR3 length equals 13 residues. Trimming pared 2 bases from V and 0 bases from J, leaving 0 bases between. Germline V CDR1 and CDR2: SGHRS, YFSETQ.

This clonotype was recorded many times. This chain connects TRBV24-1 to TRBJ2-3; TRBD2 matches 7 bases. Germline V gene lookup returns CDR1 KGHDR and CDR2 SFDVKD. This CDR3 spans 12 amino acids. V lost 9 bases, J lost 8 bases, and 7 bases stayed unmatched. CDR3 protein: CATASGSGTQYF. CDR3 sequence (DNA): TGTGCCACCGCTAGCGGTTCGGGTACGCAGTATTTT.

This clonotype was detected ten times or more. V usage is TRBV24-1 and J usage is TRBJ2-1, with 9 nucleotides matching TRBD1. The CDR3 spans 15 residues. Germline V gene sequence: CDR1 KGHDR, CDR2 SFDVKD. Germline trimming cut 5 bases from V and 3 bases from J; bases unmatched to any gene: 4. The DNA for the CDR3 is TGTGCCACCAGTGTTCCGGGACAGGGCTACAATGAGCAGTTCTTC. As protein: CATSVPGQGYNEQFF.

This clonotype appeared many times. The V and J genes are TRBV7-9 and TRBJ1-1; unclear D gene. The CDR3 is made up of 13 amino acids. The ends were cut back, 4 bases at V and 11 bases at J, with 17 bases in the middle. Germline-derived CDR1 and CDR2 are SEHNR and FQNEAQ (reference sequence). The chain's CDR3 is CASSSSVGFGAFF. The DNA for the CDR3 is TGTGCCAGCAGCTCGTCTGTTGGGTTTGGGGCTTTCTTT.

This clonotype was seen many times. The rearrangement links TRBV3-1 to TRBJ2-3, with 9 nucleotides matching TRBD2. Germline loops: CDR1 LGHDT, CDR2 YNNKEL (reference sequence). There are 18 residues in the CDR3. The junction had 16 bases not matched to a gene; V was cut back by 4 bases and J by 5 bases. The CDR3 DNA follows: TGTGCCAGCAGCCTCCCCGGGACTAGCCAAGAAATGGGAGATACGCAGTATTTT. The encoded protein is CASSLPGTSQEMGDTQYF.

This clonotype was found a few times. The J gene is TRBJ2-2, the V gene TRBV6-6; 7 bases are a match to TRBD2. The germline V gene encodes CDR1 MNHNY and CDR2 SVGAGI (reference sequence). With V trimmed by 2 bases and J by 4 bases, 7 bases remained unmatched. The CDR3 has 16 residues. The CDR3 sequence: CASSYREGNPTGELFF. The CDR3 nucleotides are TGTGCCAGCAGTTACAGGGAGGGCAACCCCACCGGGGAGCTGTTTTTT.

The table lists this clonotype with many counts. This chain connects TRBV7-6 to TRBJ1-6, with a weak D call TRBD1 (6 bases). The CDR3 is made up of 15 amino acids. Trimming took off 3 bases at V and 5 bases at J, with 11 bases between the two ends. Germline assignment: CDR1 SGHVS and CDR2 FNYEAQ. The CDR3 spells CASSFGTPDNSPLHF. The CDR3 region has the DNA TGTGCCAGCAGCTTCGGGACACCTGATAATTCACCCCTCCACTTT.

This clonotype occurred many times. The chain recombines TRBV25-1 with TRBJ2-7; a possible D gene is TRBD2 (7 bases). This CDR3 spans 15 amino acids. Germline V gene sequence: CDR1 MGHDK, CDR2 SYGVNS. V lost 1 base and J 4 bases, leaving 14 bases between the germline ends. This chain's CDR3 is CASSEWGASGYEQYF. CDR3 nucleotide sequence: TGTGCCAGCAGTGAATGGGGGGCTAGCGGTTACGAGCAGTACTTC.

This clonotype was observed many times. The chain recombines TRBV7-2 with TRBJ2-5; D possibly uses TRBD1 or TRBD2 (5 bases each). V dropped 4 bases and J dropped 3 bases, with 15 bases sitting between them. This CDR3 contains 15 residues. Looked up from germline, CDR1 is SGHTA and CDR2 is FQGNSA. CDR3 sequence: CASSYGTSPKETQYF. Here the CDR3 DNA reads TGTGCCAGCAGCTACGGGACCTCTCCCAAAGAGACCCAGTACTTC.

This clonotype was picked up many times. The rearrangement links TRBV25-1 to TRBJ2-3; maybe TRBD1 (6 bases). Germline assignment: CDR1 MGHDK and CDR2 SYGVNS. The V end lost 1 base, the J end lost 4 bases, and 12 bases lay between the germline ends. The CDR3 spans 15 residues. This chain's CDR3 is CASSEFIGGADTQYF. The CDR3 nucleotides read TGTGCCAGCAGTGAATTTATTGGGGGCGCAGATACGCAGTATTTT.

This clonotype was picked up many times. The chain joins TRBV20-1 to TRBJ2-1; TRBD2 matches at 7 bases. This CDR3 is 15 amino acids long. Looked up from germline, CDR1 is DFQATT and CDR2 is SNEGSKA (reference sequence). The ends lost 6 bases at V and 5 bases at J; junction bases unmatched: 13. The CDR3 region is CSARKDGGGDNEQFF. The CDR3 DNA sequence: TGCAGTGCCAGAAAGGATGGTGGGGGGGACAATGAGCAGTTCTTC.

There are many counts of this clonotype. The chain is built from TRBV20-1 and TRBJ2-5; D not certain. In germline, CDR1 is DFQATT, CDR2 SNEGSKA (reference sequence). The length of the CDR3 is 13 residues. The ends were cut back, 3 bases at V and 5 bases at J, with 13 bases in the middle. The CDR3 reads CSARNFGRETQYF. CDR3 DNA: TGCAGTGCTAGGAACTTCGGGCGGGAGACCCAGTACTTC.

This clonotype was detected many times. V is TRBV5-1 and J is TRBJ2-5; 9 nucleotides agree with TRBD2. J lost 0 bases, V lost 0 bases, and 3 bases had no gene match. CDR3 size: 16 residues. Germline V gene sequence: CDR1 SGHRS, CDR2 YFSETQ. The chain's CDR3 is CASSLAASGDQETQYF. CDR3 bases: TGCGCCAGCAGCTTGGCGGCTAGCGGGGACCAAGAGACCCAGTACTTC.

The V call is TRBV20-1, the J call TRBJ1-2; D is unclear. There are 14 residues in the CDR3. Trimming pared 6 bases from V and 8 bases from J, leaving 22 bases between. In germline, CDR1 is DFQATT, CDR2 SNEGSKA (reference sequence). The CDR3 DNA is TGCAGTGCCCAAAACTATGGCGCACCTGGAGGCTACACCTTC. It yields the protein CSAQNYGAPGGYTF.

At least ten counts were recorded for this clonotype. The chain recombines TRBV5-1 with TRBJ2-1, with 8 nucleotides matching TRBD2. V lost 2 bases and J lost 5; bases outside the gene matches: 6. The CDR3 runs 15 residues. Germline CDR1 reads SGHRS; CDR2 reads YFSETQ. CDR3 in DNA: TGCGCCAGCAGCTTAAGGACTAGCAGCAACAATGAGCAGTTCTTC. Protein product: CASSLRTSSNNEQFF.

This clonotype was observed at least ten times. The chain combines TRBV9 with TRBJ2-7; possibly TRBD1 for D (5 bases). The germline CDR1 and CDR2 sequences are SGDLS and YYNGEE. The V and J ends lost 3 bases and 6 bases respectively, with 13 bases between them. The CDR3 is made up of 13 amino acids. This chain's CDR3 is CASSATALGEQYF. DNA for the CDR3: TGTGCCAGCAGCGCGACAGCCTTAGGCGAGCAGTACTTC.

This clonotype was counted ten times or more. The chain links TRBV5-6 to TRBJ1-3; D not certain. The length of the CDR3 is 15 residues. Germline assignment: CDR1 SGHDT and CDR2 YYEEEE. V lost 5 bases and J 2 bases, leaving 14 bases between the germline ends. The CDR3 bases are TGTGCCAGCAGTACTCGCCGGATAACTGGAAACACCATATATTTT. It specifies CASSTRRITGNTIYF.

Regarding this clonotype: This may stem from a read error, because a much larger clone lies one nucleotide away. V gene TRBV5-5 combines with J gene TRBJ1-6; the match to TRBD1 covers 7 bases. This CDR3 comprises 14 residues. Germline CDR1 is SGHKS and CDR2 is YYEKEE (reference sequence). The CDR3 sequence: CDSSTGQFDSPLHF. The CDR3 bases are TGTGACAGCAGCACGGGACAGTTTGATTCACCCCTCCACTTT.